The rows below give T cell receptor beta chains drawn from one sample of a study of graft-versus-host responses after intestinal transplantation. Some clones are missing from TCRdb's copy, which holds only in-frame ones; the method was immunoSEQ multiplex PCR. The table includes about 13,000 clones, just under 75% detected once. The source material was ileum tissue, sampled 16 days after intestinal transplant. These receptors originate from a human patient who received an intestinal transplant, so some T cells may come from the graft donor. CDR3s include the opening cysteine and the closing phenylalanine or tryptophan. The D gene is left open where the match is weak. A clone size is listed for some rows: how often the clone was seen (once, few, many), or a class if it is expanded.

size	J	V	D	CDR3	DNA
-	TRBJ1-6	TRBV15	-	CATSRDHPGGATPLHF	TGTGCCACCAGCAGAGATCATCCGGGGGGCGCGACACCCCTCCACTTT
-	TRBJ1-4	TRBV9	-	CASSTPGGINEKLFF	TGTGCCAGCAGCACCCCGGGAGGTATTAATGAAAAACTGTTTTTT
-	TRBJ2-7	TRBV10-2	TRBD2	CASKDSGSYEQYF	TGCGCCAGCAAAGATAGCGGGAGCTACGAGCAGTACTTC
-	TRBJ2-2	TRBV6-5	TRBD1	CASSVDRGNTGELFF	TGTGCCAGCAGTGTCGACAGGGGGAACACCGGGGAGCTGTTTTTT
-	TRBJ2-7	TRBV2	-	CASTTRRLAGLIREQYF	TGTGCCAGCACCACTCGAAGGTTGGCGGGCCTAATCCGCGAGCAGTACTTC
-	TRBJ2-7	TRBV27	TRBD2	CASRPSGILLEQYF	TGTGCCAGCAGACCTAGCGGGATTCTCCTCGAGCAGTACTTC
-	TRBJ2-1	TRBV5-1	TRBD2	CASSLLGFLYRTSGVREQFF	TGCGCCAGCAGCTTGCTTGGGTTCCTCTATAGGACTAGCGGGGTTAGGGAGCAGTTCTTC
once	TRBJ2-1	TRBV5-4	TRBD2	CASSTRTSGGAGEQFF	TGTGCCAGCAGCACTCGGACTAGCGGGGGGGCGGGAGAGCAGTTCTTC
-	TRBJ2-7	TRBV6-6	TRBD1	CASSPQGAWEQYF	TGTGCCAGCAGTCCCCAGGGGGCTTGGGAGCAGTACTTC
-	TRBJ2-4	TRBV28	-	CASRVGVKNIQYF	TGTGCCAGCAGGGTCGGGGTCAAAAACATTCAGTACTTC
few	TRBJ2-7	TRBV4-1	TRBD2	CASSQVGGVPLEQYF	TGCGCCAGCAGCCAAGTGGGGGGGGTGCCTCTCGAGCAGTACTTC
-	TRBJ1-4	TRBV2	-	CASNAPENEKLFF	TGTGCCAGCAACGCCCCAGAAAATGAAAAACTGTTTTTT
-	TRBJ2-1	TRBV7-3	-	CARRPTRSLSSYNEQFF	TGTGCCCGCCGACCAACCCGGAGTCTCAGCTCCTACAATGAGCAGTTCTTC
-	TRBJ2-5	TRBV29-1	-	CSVKYTQETQYF	TGCAGCGTTAAGTACACACAAGAGACCCAGTACTTC
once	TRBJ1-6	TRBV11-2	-	CASSLSWTKYNSPLHF	TGTGCCAGCAGCTTAAGCTGGACAAAGTACAATTCACCCCTCCACTTT
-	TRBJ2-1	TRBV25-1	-	CASSEWTPGARSYEQFF	TGTGCCAGCAGTGAATGGACACCGGGAGCCCGGTCCTATGAGCAGTTCTTC
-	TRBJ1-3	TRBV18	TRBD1	CASSPMTGTNTIYF	TGTGCCAGCTCACCGATGACAGGGACGAACACCATATATTTT
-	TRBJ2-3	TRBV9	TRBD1	CASSGDRGAVDTQYF	TGTGCCAGCAGCGGGGACAGGGGGGCTGTAGATACGCAGTATTTT
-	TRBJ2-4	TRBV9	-	CASSVGGVAPIQYF	TGTGCCAGCAGCGTAGGCGGGGTCGCCCCCATTCAGTACTTC
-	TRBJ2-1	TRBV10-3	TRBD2	CAISESLAGGYNEQFF	TGTGCCATCAGTGAGTCGCTAGCGGGAGGGTACAATGAGCAGTTCTTC
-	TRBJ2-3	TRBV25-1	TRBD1	CASRGRTGKDTQYF	TGTGCCAGCAGGGGCCGGACAGGGAAAGATACGCAGTATTTT
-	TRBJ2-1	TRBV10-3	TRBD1	CAISESTGGNEQFF	TGTGCCATCAGTGAGTCGACAGGGGGAAATGAGCAGTTCTTC
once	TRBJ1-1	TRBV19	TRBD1	CASSARTGTGDTEAFF	TGTGCCAGTAGTGCCCGGACCGGGACAGGGGACACTGAAGCTTTCTTT
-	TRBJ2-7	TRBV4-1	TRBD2	CASSQALAVSAYEQYF	TGCGCCAGCAGCCAAGCACTAGCGGTCTCCGCCTACGAGCAGTACTTC
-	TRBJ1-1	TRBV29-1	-	CSVREGGYTEAFF	TGCAGCGTTCGGGAGGGGGGATACACTGAAGCTTTCTTT
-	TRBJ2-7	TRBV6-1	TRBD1	CASSEPRTGGYEQYF	TGTGCCAGCAGTGAACCTAGGACAGGGGGCTACGAGCAGTACTTC
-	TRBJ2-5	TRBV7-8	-	CASSSAAVIPEETQYF	TGTGCCAGCAGCTCGGCGGCGGTGATCCCCGAAGAGACCCAGTACTTC
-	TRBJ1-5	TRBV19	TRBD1	CASGTGWNQPQHF	TGTGCCAGTGGGACAGGGTGGAATCAGCCCCAGCATTTT
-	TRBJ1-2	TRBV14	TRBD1	CASSHGRDRLYGYTF	TGTGCCAGCAGCCACGGGCGGGACAGGTTATATGGCTACACCTTC
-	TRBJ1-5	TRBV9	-	CASSVSGGGQPQHF	TGTGCCAGCAGCGTAAGTGGGGGCGGTCAGCCCCAGCATTTT
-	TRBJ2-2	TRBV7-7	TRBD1	CASSPLGGVQSGELFF	TGTGCTAGCAGCCCCCTAGGGGGCGTCCAGTCCGGGGAGCTGTTTTTT
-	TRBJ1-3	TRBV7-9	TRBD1	CASSVRQGITGNTIYF	TGTGCCAGCAGCGTAAGACAGGGCATTACTGGAAACACCATATATTTT
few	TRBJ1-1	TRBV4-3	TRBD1	CASSQDARGPSTEAFF	TGCGCCAGCAGCCAAGACGCCAGGGGGCCGAGCACTGAAGCTTTCTTT
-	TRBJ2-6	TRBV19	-	CAPTWGPRGANVLTF	TGTGCCCCCACATGGGGCCCCCGCGGGGCCAACGTCCTGACTTTC
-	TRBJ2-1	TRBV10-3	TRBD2	CAIGKGGVYNEQFF	TGTGCCATCGGCAAGGGAGGGGTCTACAATGAGCAGTTCTTC
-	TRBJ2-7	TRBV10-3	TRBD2	CAISEPAGSSYEQYF	TGTGCCATCAGTGAGCCAGCGGGAAGCTCCTACGAGCAGTACTTC
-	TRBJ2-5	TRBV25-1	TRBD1	CASSEKARTGGRETQYF	TGTGCCAGCAGTGAAAAAGCCCGGACAGGGGGTCGGGAGACCCAGTACTTC
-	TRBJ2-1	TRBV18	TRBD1	CASSPMAGGHNEQFF	TGTGCCAGCTCACCAATGGCAGGGGGCCACAATGAGCAGTTCTTC
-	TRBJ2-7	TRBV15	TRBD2	CATSRDGGASYEQYF	TGTGCCACCAGCAGAGACGGGGGGGCCTCCTACGAGCAGTACTTC
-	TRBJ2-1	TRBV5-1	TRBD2	CASSSGGEPHYEQLF	TGCGCCAGCAGCTCTGGGGGGGAGCCCCACTATGAGCAGCTCTTC
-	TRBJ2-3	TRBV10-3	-	CAIRNIVGSVGPDTQYF	TGTGCCATCAGGAACATAGTCGGGAGTGTTGGCCCAGATACGCAGTATTTT
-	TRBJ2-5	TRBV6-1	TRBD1	CASTKRQGSQETQYF	TGTGCCAGCACCAAGAGACAGGGGTCCCAAGAGACCCAGTACTTC
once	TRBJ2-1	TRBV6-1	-	CAAGRERPQEQFF	TGTGCCGCGGGTCGGGAAAGACCACAGGAGCAGTTCTTC
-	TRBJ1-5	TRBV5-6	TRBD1	CASSPGTGNQPQHF	TGTGCCAGCAGCCCGGGGACAGGGAACCAGCCCCAGCATTTT